This record looks at one T cell receptor (beta chain) sequence and its context. The antigen is unknown. Profiling relied on immunoSEQ multiplex PCR, and the TCRdb table lists in-frame clones only, not all of them. The data contain 40,000 to 50,000 clones, around 80% of them singletons. This CDR3 is built from 17 residues. Germline V gives CDR1 LGHNA, CDR2 YSLEER. V was clipped by 4 bases and J by 0 bases; unmatched bases: 11. Patients all relapsed after autologous stem cell transplantation, and there was variation in brentuximab vedotin exposure. This record belongs to a study of PD-1 blockade in classical Hodgkin lymphoma. Study-level results: Researchers reported that CD4+ TCR diversity, though not CD8+, rose significantly by C4D1. According to reports, newly diagnosed patients had lower baseline TCR diversity than healthy donors, and relapsed/refractory patients had lower baseline TCR diversity still. Newly diagnosed and completely responding patients shared comparable baseline diversity.

The receptor's source is a human donor with classical Hodgkin lymphoma. The specimen comprised peripheral blood mononuclear cells (PBMCs), sampled at baseline. This rearrangement joins TRBV4-3 to TRBJ1-1, with TRBD1 matching 7 bases. For the CDR3, the DNA is TGCGCCAGCAGCCTCTCCGGGACAGTTAGCATGAACACTGAAGCTTTCTTT. Its translation is CASSLSGTVSMNTEAFF.